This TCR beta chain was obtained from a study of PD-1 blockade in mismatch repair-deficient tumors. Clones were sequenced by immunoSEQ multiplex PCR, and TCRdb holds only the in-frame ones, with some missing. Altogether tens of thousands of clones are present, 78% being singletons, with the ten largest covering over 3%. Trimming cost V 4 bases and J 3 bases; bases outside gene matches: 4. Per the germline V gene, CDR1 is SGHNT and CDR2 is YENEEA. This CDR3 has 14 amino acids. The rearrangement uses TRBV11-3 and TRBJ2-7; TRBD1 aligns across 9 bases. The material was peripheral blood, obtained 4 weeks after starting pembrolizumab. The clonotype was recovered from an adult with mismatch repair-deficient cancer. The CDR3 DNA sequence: TGTGCCAGCAGCTCGGGACAGGGCGGCTACGAGCAGTACTTC. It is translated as CASSSGQGGYEQYF. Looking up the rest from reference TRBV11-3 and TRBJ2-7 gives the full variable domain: EAGVVQSPRYKIIEKKQPVAFWCNPISGHNTLYWYLQNLGQGPELLIRYENEEAVDDSQLPKDRFSAERLKGVDSTLKIQPAELGDSAVYLCASSSGQGGYEQYFGPGTRLTVT.